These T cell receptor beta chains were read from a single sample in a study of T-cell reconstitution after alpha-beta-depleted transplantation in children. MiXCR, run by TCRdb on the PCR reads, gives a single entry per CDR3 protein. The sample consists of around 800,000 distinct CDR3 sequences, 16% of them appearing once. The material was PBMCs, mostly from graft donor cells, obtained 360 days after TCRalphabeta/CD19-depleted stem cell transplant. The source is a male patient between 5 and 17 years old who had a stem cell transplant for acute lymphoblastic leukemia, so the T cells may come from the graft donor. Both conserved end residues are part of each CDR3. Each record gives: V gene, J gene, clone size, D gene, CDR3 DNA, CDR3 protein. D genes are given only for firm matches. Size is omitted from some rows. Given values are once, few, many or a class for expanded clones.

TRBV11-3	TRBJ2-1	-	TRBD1	TGTGCCAGCAGCGAGAGACAGGGCCGGGCCGAGCAGTTCTTC	CASSERQGRAEQFF
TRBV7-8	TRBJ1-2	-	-	TGTGCCAGCAGCTTAGGTACCAGAATCTTCTATGGCTACACCTTC	CASSLGTRIFYGYTF
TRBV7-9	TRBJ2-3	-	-	TGTGCCAGCAGCCTCCGTCCCGGGAGTTCTAGCACAGATACGCAGTATTTT	CASSLRPGSSSTDTQYF
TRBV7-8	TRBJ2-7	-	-	TGTGCCAGCAGCCACACCGGGACCGATAACTCCTACGAGCAGTACTTC	CASSHTGTDNSYEQYF
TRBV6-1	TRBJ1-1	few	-	TGTGCCAGCAGTGTAAGAAGGGAAAGAGACACTGAAGCTTTCTTT	CASSVRRERDTEAFF
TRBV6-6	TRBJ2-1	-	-	TGTGCCAGCAGTTACAGGGTTAATGAGCAGTTCTTC	CASSYRVNEQFF
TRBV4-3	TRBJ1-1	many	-	TGCGCCAGCAGCCAAGACTATGGGGGTTCAAAAGCTTTCTTT	CASSQDYGGSKAFF
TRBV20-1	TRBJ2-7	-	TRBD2	TGCAGTGCTAGAGATATAGTTGCGGGAGTTCTCTACGAGCAGTACTTC	CSARDIVAGVLYEQYF
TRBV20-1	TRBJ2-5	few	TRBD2	TGCAGTGCTAGTAGACTAGCGGAGGCCTTCCAAGAGACCCAGTACTTC	CSASRLAEAFQETQYF
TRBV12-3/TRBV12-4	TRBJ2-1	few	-	TGTGCCAGCGGGTCCCGGGATATGAGGTTTGAGCAGTTCTTC	CASGSRDMRFEQFF
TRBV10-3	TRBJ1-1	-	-	TGTGCCATCAGCGACGACCGACCGGAAGCTTTCTTT	CAISDDRPEAFF
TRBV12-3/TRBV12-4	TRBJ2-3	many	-	TGTGCCAGCAGGCCGGGACCTCAGGGTACGCAGTATTTT	CASRPGPQGTQYF
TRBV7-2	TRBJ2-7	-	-	TGTGCCAGCAGCCCTCAAACCGGGACCGGGGGCCACGAGCAGTACTTC	CASSPQTGTGGHEQYF
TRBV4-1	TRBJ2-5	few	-	TGCGCCAGCAGCCAAGTGGTGAGGGCCGCGGAGACCCAGTACTTC	CASSQVVRAAETQYF
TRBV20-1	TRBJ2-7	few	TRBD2	TGCAGTGCTAGGATGACTAGCGGGAGTTACGAGCAGTACTTC	CSARMTSGSYEQYF
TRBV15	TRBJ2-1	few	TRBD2	TGTGCCACCAGCAGATGGGAGGGACTAGCGAGGAATGAGCAGTTCTTC	CATSRWEGLARNEQFF
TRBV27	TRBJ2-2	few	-	TGTGCCAGCAGTACACAGGGTATAGGGGACACCGGGGAGCTGTTTTTT	CASSTQGIGDTGELFF
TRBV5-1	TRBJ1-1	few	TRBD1	TGCGCCAGCAGCTCGGACAGGACGAACACTGAAGCTTTCTTT	CASSSDRTNTEAFF
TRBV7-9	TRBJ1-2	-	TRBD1	TGTGCCAGCAGCTACAGCTCGACAGGGGACTATGGCTACACCTTC	CASSYSSTGDYGYTF